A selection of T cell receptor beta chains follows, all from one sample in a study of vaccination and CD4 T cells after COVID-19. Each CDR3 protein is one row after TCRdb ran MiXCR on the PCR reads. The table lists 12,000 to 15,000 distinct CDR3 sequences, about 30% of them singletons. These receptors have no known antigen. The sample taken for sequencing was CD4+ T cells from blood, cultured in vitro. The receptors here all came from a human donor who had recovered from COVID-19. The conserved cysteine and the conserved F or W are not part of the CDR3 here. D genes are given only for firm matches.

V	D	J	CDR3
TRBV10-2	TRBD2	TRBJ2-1	ASSVALAGGGEQF
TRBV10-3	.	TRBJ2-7	TIGTGASYEQY
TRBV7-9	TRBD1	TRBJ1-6	ASIDSDRGNSPLH
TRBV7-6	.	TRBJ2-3	ASQQSGGASTDTQY
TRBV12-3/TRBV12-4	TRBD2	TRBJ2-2	ASSSGLAGELF
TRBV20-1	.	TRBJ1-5	SATGGRNQPQH
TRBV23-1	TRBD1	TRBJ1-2	ASSHRGQGRGIWGYT
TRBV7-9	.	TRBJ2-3	ASSLDSGDTQY
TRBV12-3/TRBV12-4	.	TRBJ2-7	ASSPPGLSYEQY
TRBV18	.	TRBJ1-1	ASSPPGKVNTEAF
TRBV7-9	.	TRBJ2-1	ASSLKDLANNEQF
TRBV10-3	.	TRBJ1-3	AISESGFGNTIY
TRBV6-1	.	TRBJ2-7	ASGASSPYSYEQY
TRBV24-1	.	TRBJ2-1	ATASAERDNEQF
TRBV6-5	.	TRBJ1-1	ASSYLGDLNTEAF
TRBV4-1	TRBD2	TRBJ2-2	ASSPTSGGWVTGELF
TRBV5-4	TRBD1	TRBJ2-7	ASSVPGQSHEQY
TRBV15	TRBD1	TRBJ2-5	ATSTPDRDVETQY
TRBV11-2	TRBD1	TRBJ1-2	ASSQNTGGKGYGYT
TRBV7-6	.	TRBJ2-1	ASSLAGGPLGEQF
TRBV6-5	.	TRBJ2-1	ASSYPGRGEQF
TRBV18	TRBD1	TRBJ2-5	ASSRGTGNQETQY
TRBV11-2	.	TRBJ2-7	ASSALGGATYEQY
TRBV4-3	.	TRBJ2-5	ASSQDRGETQY
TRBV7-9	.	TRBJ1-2	ASGGISSIDYGYT
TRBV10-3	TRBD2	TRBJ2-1	AAPPDGLADNEQF